Reported below is one T cell receptor beta chain. The record originates from a study of blood T cell repertoires in COVID-19. About the study: T cells, B-cell-depleted T cells, or PBMCs provided the cDNA or gDNA that served as material.

There are 13 residues in the CDR3. Looked up from germline, CDR1 is SGHVS and CDR2 is FQNEAQ. Trimming removed 1 base at V and 3 bases at J, with 6 bases between. Clones were read by immunoSEQ multiplex PCR, and TCRdb kept only the in-frame ones, dropping some. The data hold about 350,000 clones, with approximately 89% observed a single time. The sequence was collected from a woman aged 55-70 years with COVID-19, enrolled during active disease. This sequence joins TRBV7-8 and TRBJ1-1; D uncertain. The sequencing input was peripheral blood. CDR3 sequence: CASSLVQYTEAFF. CDR3 nucleotides: TGTGCCAGCAGCTTAGTACAGTACACTGAAGCTTTCTTT.